This TCR beta chain was identified during a study of blood T cell repertoires in COVID-19. Germline CDR1 is SGHNT and CDR2 is YYREEE (reference sequence). V lost 0 bases, J lost 2 bases, and 2 bases stayed unmatched. The CDR3 is 16 amino acids. TCRdb's table, derived via immunoSEQ multiplex PCR, lists solely in-frame clones and lacks some. The top ten hold roughly 5.4% of the sample, which has roughly 120,000 clones, about 82% seen once. This sequence joins TRBV5-4 and TRBJ2-1; TRBD2 agrees at 10 bases. Sample: peripheral blood. This TCR was recovered from a human donor in a cohort sampled during active COVID-19. CDR3 nucleotides: TGTGCCAGCAGCTTGGGACTAGCGGGTACCTACAATGAGCAGTTCTTC. Amino acids: CASSLGLAGTYNEQFF.